What follows are 8 T cell receptor beta chains derived from one specimen sequenced in a study of cytomegalovirus exposure and HLA in healthy donors. The PCR ran on 60 Vbeta and 13 Jbeta primers. Assay used: immunoSEQ multiplex PCR; TCRdb lists only in-frame clones, some missing. In the table there are under 150,000 clones, about 80% of which are singletons. The sequenced material came from PBMCs. These receptors all come from a young man in good health and CMV-seronegative.

The chain employs TRBV7-9 and TRBJ2-3, with 10 bases fitting TRBD2. Per germline, CDR1 SEHNR and CDR2 FQNEAQ (reference sequence). This CDR3 is 15 amino acids long. Trimming took 5 bases from V and 7 from J; bases not matched to a gene: 9. The CDR3 reads CASSPRGGLAYTQYF. The CDR3 region has the DNA TGTGCCAGCAGCCCTCGGGGGGGACTAGCGTATACGCAGTATTTT.

The CDR3 here is CASSQTGTPPAYEQYF. The CDR3 coding sequence is TGTGCCAGCAGTCAAACCGGGACACCGCCAGCCTACGAGCAGTACTTC. The V call is TRBV7-9, the J call TRBJ2-7; D is perhaps TRBD1 (6 bases). Germline V gene data show CDR1 as SEHNR and CDR2 as FQNEAQ (reference sequence). V gave up 6 bases and J gave up 2 bases, with 20 bases separating them. This CDR3 is built from 16 residues.

This clone was observed a few times. This chain links TRBV9 with TRBJ2-4, with 11 positions matching TRBD2. The CDR3 extends over 17 amino acids. The V and J ends lost 0 bases and 1 base, in that order; junction bases with no gene match: 3. The germline V gene encodes CDR1 SGDLS and CDR2 YYNGEE. CDR3 nucleotides: TGTGCCAGCAGCGTAGGGGCTAGCGGGGGGGCCAAAAACATTCAGTACTTC. Its protein product is CASSVGASGGAKNIQYF.

V gene TRBV7-3 combines with J gene TRBJ1-2, with a weak D call TRBD1 (5 bases). Deletions cut 4 bases from V and 13 bases from J, with 22 bases between. CDR3 length: 14 amino acids. CDR1 and CDR2 (germline): SGHTA, FQGTGA. The CDR3 sequence: CASSSQGAGGGATF. In DNA form, the CDR3 reads TGTGCCAGCAGCTCCCAAGGGGCGGGGGGAGGCGCCACCTTC.

This chain uses TRBV4-1 with TRBJ1-6, with TRBD1 as a possible D gene (5 bases). The CDR3 runs 16 residues. V was clipped by 0 bases and J by 6 bases, with 12 bases between them. The V gene's germline CDR1 is MGHRA and CDR2 YSYEKL. The CDR3 is CASSQDGGRFNSPLHF. The CDR3 DNA sequence: TGCGCCAGCAGCCAAGACGGGGGGAGATTTAATTCACCCCTCCACTTT.

In this sample, this clone turned up once. The rearrangement uses TRBV25-1 and TRBJ2-3; possible D gene TRBD2, 7 bases. Germline values: CDR1 MGHDK, CDR2 SYGVNS. This CDR3 comprises 15 residues. Trimming took off 3 bases at V and 3 bases at J, with 13 bases between the two ends. The chain's CDR3 is CASSDWGGHTDTQYF. The DNA for the CDR3 is TGTGCCAGCAGTGATTGGGGGGGCCATACAGATACGCAGTATTTT. Complete variable domain (other parts from reference TRBV25-1 and TRBJ2-3): EADIYQTPRYLVIGTGKKITLECSQTMGHDKMYWYQQDPGMELHLIHYSYGVNSTEKGDLSSESTVSRIRTEHFPLTLESARPSHTSQYLCASSDWGGHTDTQYFGPGTRLTVL.

The V and J genes are TRBV2 and TRBJ2-3; TRBD2 agrees at 11 bases. After removal of 5 bases from V and 2 bases from J, the junction contained 3 bases not matched to a gene. The CDR3 spans 15 residues. CDR1 is SNHLY, CDR2 FYNNEI, per germline. The DNA of the CDR3 is TGTGCCAGCAGTATGGGACTAGCGGTCACAGATACGCAGTATTTT. Residues: CASSMGLAVTDTQYF.

This chain joins TRBV14 and TRBJ2-7, with unresolved D. V was pared by 2 bases and J by 4 bases, with 9 bases between. Germline V CDR1 and CDR2: SGHDN, FVKESK. The CDR3 is 13 amino acids. Here the CDR3 DNA reads TGTGCCAGCAGCCAATTTTCAGAATACGAGCAGTACTTC. Residues: CASSQFSEYEQYF.